The clone carrying this TCR beta chain was seen only once. In the study's own analysis: Estimates of nucleated cell counts were drawn from the amplification of reference gene primers. Only in-frame clones appear in the TCRdb table, and some are missing; sequencing was by immunoSEQ multiplex PCR. Clone size and the V and J calls come from that table; the DNA yielded D and trimming. The data contain 25,000 to 30,000 clones, approximately 79% of them singletons. This entry belongs to a study of blood T cell repertoires in COVID-19. Study-wide background: Nucleic acid was either cDNA or gDNA, and it came from T cells, B-cell-depleted T cells, or PBMCs.

Germline CDR1 reads MRHNA; CDR2 reads SNTAGT. The ends were cut back, 0 bases at V and 6 bases at J, with 15 bases in the middle. This CDR3 region has 15 residues. This sequence was found in a boy younger than 10 with active or convalescent COVID-19. The rearrangement uses TRBV6-4 and TRBJ2-7; D is possibly TRBD2 (6 bases). Material: peripheral blood. The CDR3 loop reads CASSDSRFGGIEQYV. As DNA, the CDR3 is TGTGCCAGCAGTGACTCTAGATTTGGGGGGATCGAGCAGTACGTC.